Listed here are 19 T cell receptor beta chains from one sample, sequenced in a study of shared clonotypes between healthy human individuals. Data came from immunoSEQ multiplex PCR; TCRdb stores just in-frame clones and leaves some out. This table holds roughly 1 million clones, about 75% found once. The sequenced sample consisted of memory CD4+ T cells sorted from blood. Subset specified: CD45RA-negative fraction. Source of these receptors: a man between 18 and 35 years old in good health.

The rearrangement joins TRBV19 to TRBJ1-4; a weak D match, TRBD1 (6 bases). The CDR3 is 14 residues long. Germline loops: CDR1 LNHDA, CDR2 SQIVND (reference sequence). The germline V and J ends were trimmed by 4 bases and 8 bases, with 14 bases remaining between them. The DNA of the CDR3 is TGTGCCAGTAGTAAACAGGACAGCTCAGAAAAACTGTTTTTT. Protein product: CASSKQDSSEKLFF.

This chain connects TRBV5-5 to TRBJ1-4; 7 nucleotides match TRBD1. Germline V gene sequence: CDR1 SGHKS, CDR2 YYEKEE (reference sequence). CDR3 length: 19 amino acids. Unmatched junction bases numbered 19, after V lost 1 base and J lost 7 bases. The CDR3 DNA is TGTGCCAGCAGCTTGAAGATGGATTATTTGACAGGGCTTGGTGAAAAACTGTTTTTT. It codes for CASSLKMDYLTGLGEKLFF.

A note on this clone: Since a much larger clone is just one base distant, this may be a read error. CDR3 sequence reads: CASSGTGGNQPQHF. The CDR3 region has the DNA TGTGCCAGCAGCGGGACAGGCGGCAATCAGCCCCAGCATTTT. J is TRBJ1-5 and V is TRBV6-1, with 8 nucleotides matching TRBD1. CDR3 size: 14 residues. Germline V gives CDR1 MNHNS, CDR2 SASEGT. Unmatched junction bases numbered 3, after V lost 6 bases and J lost 2 bases.

The CDR3 sequence: CASSISGGSYEQYF. CDR3 sequence (DNA): TGTGCCAGCAGCATTAGCGGGGGTTCCTACGAGCAGTACTTC. The chain employs TRBV7-8 and TRBJ2-7; the match to TRBD2 covers 9 bases. This CDR3 region has 14 residues. V shed 5 bases, J shed 1 base, and the junction held 3 bases outside the gene matches. Germline CDR1 reads SGHVS; CDR2 reads FQNEAQ. The variable domain in full, with the rest retrieved from reference TRBV7-8 and TRBJ2-7, is GAGVSQSPRYKVAKRGQDVALRCDPISGHVSLFWYQQALGQGPEFLTYFQNEAQLDKSGLPSDRFFAERPEGSVSTLKIQRTQQEDSAVYLCASSISGGSYEQYFGPGTRLTVT.

This clone has a single count. This chain connects TRBV4-3 to TRBJ2-5; 7 bases match TRBD1. Trimming took 2 bases from V and 2 from J; bases not matched to a gene: 11. This CDR3 region has 17 residues. Germline CDR1 and CDR2: LGHNA and YSLEER. Here the CDR3 reads CASSQPPGGVWQETQYF. In nucleotides, the CDR3 is TGCGCCAGCAGCCAACCACCAGGGGGTGTTTGGCAAGAGACCCAGTACTTC.

The CDR3 spells CASSPLQGPQETQYF. The DNA for the CDR3 is TGCGCCAGCAGCCCCCTACAGGGACCCCAAGAGACCCAGTACTTC. The gene calls are TRBV10-1 and TRBJ2-5; a possible D gene is TRBD1 (6 bases). V gave up 6 bases and J gave up 1 base, with 15 bases separating them. Germline lookup yields CDR1 WNHNN and CDR2 SYGVQD (reference sequence). The CDR3 runs 15 residues.

The J gene is TRBJ1-5, the V gene TRBV5-6; 8 nucleotides line up with TRBD1. The CDR3 is made up of 16 amino acids. V dropped 5 bases and J dropped 3; count of bases not matched to a gene: 10. Germline assignment: CDR1 SGHDT and CDR2 YYEEEE. CDR3 sequence: CASSNGQGRNNQPQHF. The CDR3 nucleotides are TGTGCCAGCAGTAACGGACAGGGACGTAACAATCAGCCCCAGCATTTT.

The chain uses TRBV30 and TRBJ1-4, with a tentative D call TRBD1 (5 bases). CDR1 GTSNPN and CDR2 SVGIG come from the germline V gene (reference sequence). The ends were cut back, 3 bases at V and 6 bases at J, with 11 bases in the middle. This CDR3 contains 13 residues. This CDR3 reads CAWSPGDYEKLFF. CDR3 nucleotide sequence: TGTGCCTGGAGCCCCGGGGACTATGAAAAACTGTTTTTT.

The gene calls are TRBV11-2 and TRBJ1-1, with D hard to call. This CDR3 spans 12 amino acids. The germline V gene encodes CDR1 SGHAT and CDR2 FQNNGV. V lost 5 bases to trimming and J lost 4 bases, with 8 bases between them. The CDR3 protein is CASSPLRTEAFF. The CDR3 DNA reads as TGTGCCAGCAGCCCCCTCCGCACTGAAGCTTTCTTT.

The V and J genes are TRBV28 and TRBJ1-5; D unresolved. CDR1 MDHEN and CDR2 SYDVKM come from the germline V gene. Trimming shortened V by 5 bases and J by 2 bases, and 10 bases separated the two germline ends. The CDR3 runs 14 residues. The CDR3, as DNA: TGTGCCAGCAGTCGGACTCTCGGCAATCAGCCCCAGCATTTT. Its protein is CASSRTLGNQPQHF.

Ten or more counts support this clone. The chain combines TRBV6-6 with TRBJ2-3; either TRBD1 or TRBD2 may supply D (5 bases each). The CDR3 has 13 amino acids. Per germline, CDR1 MNHNY and CDR2 SVGAGI (reference sequence). V gave up 6 bases and J gave up 2 bases, with 9 bases separating them. CDR3 in DNA: TGTGCCAGCAGCGAGGGGATCACAGATACGCAGTATTTT. Amino acid sequence: CASSEGITDTQYF.

The chain links TRBV10-3 to TRBJ2-7, with no clear D. V was shortened by 8 bases and J by 5 bases, with 13 bases between the two germline ends. The germline CDR1 and CDR2 sequences are ENHRY and SYGVKD. CDR3 length: 12 residues. CDR3 DNA: TGTGCCATCTCGGCAGCCTACAACGAGCAGTACTTC. Amino acids: CAISAAYNEQYF.

The chain couples TRBV7-2 to TRBJ1-2, with 8 bases that match TRBD1. The ends lost 2 bases at V and 10 bases at J; junction bases unmatched: 12. The CDR3 extends over 15 amino acids. The germline V gene has CDR1 SGHTA and CDR2 FQGNSA. CDR3 residues: CASSLRDRGGHDYTF. CDR3 DNA sequence: TGTGCCAGCAGCTTACGAGACAGGGGAGGGCACGACTACACCTTC.

On this clone itself: The sample carries other DNA sequences with the same CDR3. J is TRBJ2-3 and V is TRBV7-9; 9 bases are a match to TRBD1. The ends lost 1 base at V and 3 bases at J; junction bases unmatched: 2. Germline V gene data show CDR1 as SEHNR and CDR2 as FQNEAQ (reference sequence). This CDR3 comprises 15 residues. The CDR3 region has the DNA TGTGCCAGCAGCTTAGGAGGACAGGGGACAGATACGCAGTATTTT. Its translation: CASSLGGQGTDTQYF.

V and J are TRBV4-1 and TRBJ2-5, with D perhaps matching TRBD2 (6 bases). CDR1 is MGHRA, CDR2 YSYEKL, per germline. The V end was cut by 0 bases, the J end by 5 bases, with 13 bases between. This CDR3 contains 15 residues. DNA for the CDR3: TGCGCCAGCAGCCAAGATCGGGTAGCGGTGGAGACCCAGTACTTC. This translates into CASSQDRVAVETQYF.

This chain connects TRBV4-1 to TRBJ2-5; TRBD1 is a possible D gene (6 bases). Trimming pared 1 base from V and 2 bases from J, leaving 11 bases between. This CDR3 is 15 amino acids long. CDR1 MGHRA and CDR2 YSYEKL come from the germline V gene. The CDR3 loop reads CASSQGLQGQETQYF. The CDR3 bases are TGCGCCAGCAGCCAAGGACTACAGGGTCAAGAGACCCAGTACTTC.

The CDR3 nucleotides are TGTGCCAGCAGCCCGGAGGGTCGCGGGGAGCTGTTTTTT. Amino acid sequence: CASSPEGRGELFF. V is TRBV5-4 and J is TRBJ2-2; possibly TRBD2 for D (6 bases). This CDR3 has 13 residues. Trimming left V 4 bases short and J 7 bases short, with 11 bases between. Germline V CDR1 and CDR2: SGHNT, YYREEE (reference sequence).

The chain recombines TRBV30 with TRBJ2-5; D may correspond to TRBD1 or TRBD2 (6 bases each). Trimming removed 0 bases at V and 5 bases at J, with 13 bases between. The CDR3 totals 14 residues. Germline V lookup: CDR1 GTSNPN, CDR2 SVGIG (reference sequence). CDR3 in amino acids: CAWSVGGSSETQYF. The CDR3 coding sequence is TGTGCCTGGAGTGTAGGGGGGAGCTCGGAGACCCAGTACTTC. Based on the CDR3 plus reference TRBV30 and TRBJ2-5, the full variable domain is SQTIHQWPATLVQPVGSPLSLECTVEGTSNPNLYWYRQAAGRGLQLLFYSVGIGQISSEVPQNLSASRPQDRQFILSSKKLLLSDSGFYLCAWSVGGSSETQYFGPGTRLLVL.

This clone was counted between two and nine times. V gene TRBV6-6 combines with J gene TRBJ2-1, with 11 bases that match TRBD2. V gave up 3 bases and J gave up 6 bases; unmatched junction bases: 4. Germline V gene lookup returns CDR1 MNHNY and CDR2 SVGAGI (reference sequence). This CDR3 has 15 residues. In DNA, the CDR3 is TGTGCCAGCAGTTATTCACTAGCGGGAGTCAATGAGCAGTTCTTC. It specifies CASSYSLAGVNEQFF.